The rows below give T cell receptor beta chains drawn from one sample of a study of blood T cell repertoires in COVID-19. TCRdb's table, derived via immunoSEQ multiplex PCR, lists solely in-frame clones and lacks some. The table has approximately 140,000 clones, roughly 89% seen once. Sequenced input: PBMCs or T cells enriched from blood (not recorded which). Every receptor here comes from a woman between 50 and 59 years old who had been exposed to COVID-19. The CDR3 runs from the conserved cysteine through the conserved F or W. The D gene is left open where the match is weak. Clone size, where shown, is once, few, many, or a class for clones that have expanded.

>-|TRBJ1-1|TRBD1|TRBV2
CASTLQTARDSEAFF
TGTGCCAGCACCCTCCAGACAGCCCGGGACAGTGAAGCTTTCTTT
>-|TRBJ2-1|-|TRBV9
CASSPVAGEQFF
TGTGCCAGCAGCCCAGTCGCAGGTGAGCAGTTCTTC
>-|TRBJ2-2|TRBD1|TRBV7-9
CASRLGTGNTGELFF
TGTGCCAGCAGGCTCGGGACAGGGAACACCGGGGAGCTGTTTTTT
>-|TRBJ2-7|TRBD1|TRBV29-1
CSVSKDRGTLF
TGCAGCGTTTCGAAAGACAGGGGGACCCTCTTC
>-|TRBJ1-3|-|TRBV18
CASSPLGAAVNSGNTIYF
TGTGCCAGCTCACCCCTGGGGGCGGCCGTGAACTCTGGAAACACCATATATTTT
>-|TRBJ2-1|TRBD2|TRBV2
CASSGIGTSGPSSYNEQFF
TGTGCCAGCAGCGGGATCGGGACTAGCGGTCCCAGCTCCTACAATGAGCAGTTCTTC
>-|TRBJ1-3|-|TRBV14
CASSELRDARGDTIYF
TGTGCCAGCAGCGAACTCCGGGATGCGCGTGGAGACACCATATATTTT
>-|TRBJ2-1|TRBD2|TRBV9
CASSVGRAGGPLAPSRYNEQFF
TGTGCCAGCAGCGTAGGTCGGGCGGGAGGGCCTCTAGCTCCCAGCCGTTACAATGAGCAGTTCTTC
>-|TRBJ2-1|-|TRBV7-8
CASSLARGGHGEQFF
TGTGCCAGCAGCTTGGCCCGCGGCGGGCACGGTGAGCAGTTCTTC
>-|TRBJ2-3|TRBD1|TRBV10-3
CAISESKRQGAADTQYF
TGTGCCATCAGTGAGTCGAAAAGACAGGGGGCTGCAGATACGCAGTATTTT
>-|TRBJ2-2|TRBD2|TRBV6-2/TRBV6-3
CASSGGGTGELFF
TGTGCCAGCAGTGGGGGGGGCACCGGGGAGCTGTTTTTT
>-|TRBJ2-7|TRBD1|TRBV3-1/TRBV3-2
CASSRITAPGQGPYEQYF
TGTGCCAGCAGCCGCATCACGGCGCCGGGACAGGGGCCCTACGAGCAGTACTTC
>-|TRBJ1-1|-|TRBV6-4
CASSSTVNTEAFF
TGTGCCAGCAGTTCGACAGTGAACACTGAAGCTTTCTTT
>few|TRBJ1-5|-|TRBV13
CASSLGDKPNQPQHF
TGTGCCAGCAGCTTAGGGGACAAGCCCAATCAGCCCCAGCATTTT
>-|TRBJ1-2|-|TRBV5-1
CASSPAPGDYGYTF
TGCGCCAGCAGCCCGGCCCCAGGGGACTATGGCTACACCTTC
>-|TRBJ2-2|-|TRBV24-1
CATSGGRSGRGDGELFF
TGTGCCACCAGTGGGGGTCGAAGCGGGCGGGGTGACGGGGAGCTGTTTTTT
>once|TRBJ2-7|-|TRBV6-2/TRBV6-3
CASSDRFGEQYF
TGTGCCAGCAGTGACAGGTTTGGTGAGCAGTACTTC
>-|TRBJ1-5|-|TRBV12-3/TRBV12-4
CASSRTGNQPQHF
TGTGCCAGCAGCCGAACAGGGAATCAGCCCCAGCATTTT
>-|TRBJ2-7|-|TRBV19
CASSIDQKIPYEQYF
TGTGCCAGTAGTATAGATCAGAAGATACCCTACGAGCAGTACTTC
>-|TRBJ2-1|-|TRBV6-5
CASRKDPTGYNEQFF
TGTGCCAGCAGGAAGGACCCTACAGGTTACAATGAGCAGTTCTTC
>-|TRBJ1-2|TRBD1|TRBV19
CASRDRGNYGYTF
TGTGCCAGTAGGGACAGGGGAAACTATGGCTACACCTTC
>-|TRBJ2-1|TRBD2|TRBV28
CASRTSGPYNEQFF
TGTGCCAGCAGAACTAGCGGGCCCTACAATGAGCAGTTCTTC
>-|TRBJ1-5|-|TRBV19
CASSPGDRSNQPQHF
TGTGCCAGTAGTCCGGGGGACCGGAGCAATCAGCCCCAGCATTTT
>once|TRBJ1-1|TRBD1|TRBV7-3
CASSLLTGGEAFF
TGTGCCAGCAGCCTATTGACAGGGGGTGAAGCTTTCTTT
>-|TRBJ2-2|-|TRBV14
CASSQVVPGTGELFF
TGTGCCAGCAGCCAAGTGGTTCCGGGCACCGGGGAGCTGTTTTTT
>once|TRBJ2-7|TRBD1|TRBV7-9
CASRPTGQGGEQYF
TGTGCCAGCAGACCCACCGGACAGGGCGGCGAGCAGTACTTC
>-|TRBJ2-7|-|TRBV9
CASSALGGARPYEQYF
TGTGCCAGCAGCGCCCTCGGTGGGGCCCGACCCTACGAGCAGTACTTC
>once|TRBJ2-7|-|TRBV20-1
CSASLTGGYEQYF
TGCAGTGCTAGTTTGACCGGGGGCTACGAGCAGTACTTC
>few|TRBJ2-7|-|TRBV2
CASSADQGAYEQYF
TGTGCCAGCAGTGCCGACCAAGGGGCCTACGAGCAGTACTTC
>-|TRBJ1-1|-|TRBV7-2
CASSLGRGRQLNTEAFF
TGTGCCAGCAGCTTGGGAAGGGGCCGACAGCTGAACACTGAAGCTTTCTTT
>-|TRBJ2-7|-|TRBV7-2
CASSLSLGSTYEQYF
TGTGCCAGCAGCCTCTCCTTGGGCAGCACCTACGAGCAGTACTTC
>-|TRBJ2-7|TRBD2|TRBV6-5
CASSYSRTSNEQYF
TGTGCCAGCAGTTACTCAAGGACTAGTAACGAGCAGTACTTC
>-|TRBJ2-7|-|TRBV19
CASSTSTGYEQYF
TGTGCCAGTAGTACATCGACTGGCTACGAGCAGTACTTC
>few|TRBJ1-6|-|TRBV27
CASSFRGGVGNSPLHF
TGTGCCAGCAGTTTTCGGGGGGGCGTAGGTAATTCACCCCTCCACTTT
>-|TRBJ1-2|-|TRBV4-2
CASSQENQGYNYGYTF
TGTGCCAGCAGCCAAGAGAATCAGGGTTACAACTATGGCTACACCTTC
>-|TRBJ2-7|-|TRBV11-2
CASTPDQHGPYEQYF
TGTGCCAGCACCCCCGACCAACATGGGCCCTACGAGCAGTACTTC
>-|TRBJ1-3|TRBD1|TRBV5-1
CASSLGQGFRFAGNTIYF
TGCGCCAGCTCTCTCGGACAGGGGTTCAGATTTGCTGGAAACACCATATATTTT
>once|TRBJ2-2|-|TRBV5-4
CASSLSKNTGELFF
TGTGCCAGCAGCTTGTCCAAGAACACCGGGGAGCTGTTTTTT
>few|TRBJ1-1|-|TRBV7-9
CASSFSLNTEAFF
TGTGCCAGCAGCTTTTCGTTGAACACTGAAGCTTTCTTT
>-|TRBJ1-5|TRBD1|TRBV5-1
CASSTTGGSNQPQHF
TGCGCCAGCAGCACCACAGGGGGAAGCAATCAGCCCCAGCATTTT
>-|TRBJ2-2|TRBD1|TRBV27
CASSLSIPGGGDTGELFF
TGTGCCAGCAGTTTATCGATCCCAGGGGGTGGTGACACCGGGGAGCTGTTTTTT
>-|TRBJ2-1|TRBD2|TRBV19
CASSIRTSAFSSYNEQFF
TGTGCCAGTAGTATACGGACTAGCGCTTTTAGCTCCTACAATGAGCAGTTCTTC
>once|TRBJ1-1|-|TRBV28
CASLQGVTEAFF
TGTGCCAGCTTACAGGGAGTCACTGAAGCTTTCTTT
>-|TRBJ2-3|-|TRBV7-2
CASSLAGGPTDTQYF
TGTGCCAGCAGCTTAGCGGGGGGGCCAACAGATACGCAGTATTTT
>-|TRBJ2-7|TRBD2|TRBV7-6
CASSSGLASHF
TGTGCCAGCAGCTCGGGACTAGCGAGCCACTTC
>-|TRBJ2-7|TRBD1|TRBV4-3
CASSQDRTGNSYEQYF
TGCGCCAGCAGCCAAGATCGGACAGGAAACTCCTACGAGCAGTACTTC
>-|TRBJ1-5|TRBD1|TRBV6-2/TRBV6-3
CASSFVTGGIYSNQPQHF
TGTGCCAGCAGTTTCGTGACAGGGGGCATCTATAGCAATCAGCCCCAGCATTTT
>-|TRBJ2-6|TRBD1|TRBV19
CASSLRTGVTSGANVLTF
TGTGCCAGTAGTCTTCGGACAGGGGTGACCTCTGGGGCCAACGTCCTGACTTTC